This entry lists 29 T cell receptor beta chains sequenced from one sample in a study of blood T cell repertoires in COVID-19. The protocol was immunoSEQ multiplex PCR, while the TCRdb copy is restricted to in-frame clones and leaves out a portion. The sample holds fewer than 300,000 clones, approximately 81% seen once. Specimen: peripheral blood. All receptors derive from a woman aged 18 to 35 with acute or convalescent COVID-19.

The V and J genes are TRBV2 and TRBJ2-7; 7 nucleotides agree with TRBD1. Germline CDR1 reads SNHLY; CDR2 reads FYNNEI. Unmatched junction bases numbered 3, after V lost 2 bases and J lost 5 bases. The CDR3 loop spans 13 amino acids. In nucleotides, the CDR3 is TGTGCCAGCAGTGAACAGGGGGACCACGAGCAGTACTTC. Protein product: CASSEQGDHEQYF.

The chain is built from TRBV7-9 and TRBJ1-4, with D perhaps matching TRBD1 (6 bases). The ends were cut back, 2 bases at V and 7 bases at J, with 14 bases in the middle. The CDR3 extends over 15 amino acids. CDR1 is SEHNR and CDR2 is FQNEAQ in the germline V gene (reference sequence). This CDR3 reads CASSLLQGGGEKLFF. The DNA of the CDR3 is TGTGCCAGCAGCTTATTACAGGGAGGGGGTGAAAAACTGTTTTTT.

This clone appeared a single time. Other DNA variants within this sample encode the same CDR3. V gene TRBV18 combines with J gene TRBJ2-7; 10 bases are shared with TRBD2. The CDR3 is 15 residues long. The germline V gene has CDR1 KGHSH and CDR2 LQKENI. Unmatched junction bases numbered 4, after V lost 3 bases and J lost 2 bases. CDR3 region: CASSPRTSGAYEQYF. DNA of the CDR3: TGTGCCAGCTCACCTCGGACTAGCGGAGCCTACGAGCAGTACTTC.

The rearrangement links TRBV7-8 to TRBJ1-1; no reliable D call. The CDR3 sequence is 12 residues long. Germline V gene data show CDR1 as SGHVS and CDR2 as FQNEAQ. V was trimmed by 5 bases and J by 11 bases, leaving 15 bases between them. The CDR3 sequence is CASSLPASRAFF. Here the CDR3 DNA reads TGTGCCAGCAGCCTACCGGCCTCGAGGGCTTTCTTT. Variable domain in full (rest from reference TRBV7-8 and TRBJ1-1): GAGVSQSPRYKVAKRGQDVALRCDPISGHVSLFWYQQALGQGPEFLTYFQNEAQLDKSGLPSDRFFAERPEGSVSTLKIQRTQQEDSAVYLCASSLPASRAFFGQGTRLTVV.

This sequence joins TRBV6-5 and TRBJ1-2; a weak D match, TRBD1 (6 bases). The ends were cut back, 6 bases at V and 6 bases at J, with 17 bases in the middle. Germline V lookup: CDR1 MNHEY, CDR2 SVGAGI. This CDR3 spans 14 amino acids. CDR3 region: CASRILGRGDGYTF. CDR3 DNA: TGTGCCAGCAGGATCCTGGGCAGGGGAGATGGCTACACCTTC.

This clone was counted once. Other nucleotide sequences from this sample produce the same CDR3. The V and J genes are TRBV24-1 and TRBJ2-3, with 8 bases matching TRBD2. The ends lost 7 bases at V and 3 bases at J; junction bases unmatched: 2. CDR1 and CDR2 from the germline V gene are KGHDR and SFDVKD. This CDR3 region has 13 residues. For the CDR3, the DNA is TGTGCCACCAGCCTAGCGGGTACAGATACGCAGTATTTT. Encoded protein: CATSLAGTDTQYF.

The J gene is TRBJ1-2, the V gene TRBV6-5; 7 positions match TRBD1. V gave up 5 bases and J gave up 6 bases; unmatched junction bases: 3. Germline assignment: CDR1 MNHEY and CDR2 SVGAGI. The CDR3 loop spans 12 amino acids. This chain's CDR3 is CASSRTGDGYTF. CDR3 coding DNA: TGTGCCAGCAGTCGGACAGGAGATGGCTACACCTTC.

This clone was seen many times. The chain uses TRBV29-1 and TRBJ2-5, with TRBD1 identical over 7 bases. V dropped 4 bases and J dropped 5; count of bases not matched to a gene: 4. Germline CDR1 and CDR2: SQVTM and ANQGSEA. There are 12 residues in the CDR3. In nucleotides, the CDR3 is TGCAGCGTTGGACAGGGTTTTGAGACCCAGTACTTC. This encodes CSVGQGFETQYF.

The chain couples TRBV6-5 to TRBJ2-2; tentatively, D is TRBD2 (5 bases). The CDR3 has 15 amino acids. Between the trimmed V and J ends, which lost 0 bases and 5 bases, there was a span of 10 bases. Germline V gene sequence: CDR1 MNHEY, CDR2 SVGAGI. CDR3 protein: CASSYSGDETGELFF. The CDR3 nucleotides are TGTGCCAGCAGTTACTCGGGAGATGAAACCGGGGAGCTGTTTTTT.

This chain connects TRBV5-4 to TRBJ1-2; no reliable D call. Deletions cut 0 bases from V and 0 bases from J, with 9 bases between. CDR3 length: 15 residues. CDR1 SGHNT and CDR2 YYREEE come from the germline V gene (reference sequence). CDR3 sequence reads: CASSLAGGANYGYTF. The CDR3 coding sequence is TGTGCCAGCAGCTTGGCGGGAGGAGCTAACTATGGCTACACCTTC.

The genes are TRBV7-6 and TRBJ2-1, with 7 positions matching TRBD2. This CDR3 has 15 residues. V shed 3 bases, J shed 1 base, and the junction held 3 bases outside the gene matches. CDR1 is SGHVS and CDR2 is FNYEAQ in the germline V gene. For the CDR3, the DNA is TGTGCCAGCAGCTTTTCGGGACTATCCTACAATGAGCAGTTCTTC. Its protein product is CASSFSGLSYNEQFF.

The V and J genes are TRBV19 and TRBJ1-5; 7 bases line up with TRBD1. This CDR3 has 17 amino acids. From germline, CDR1 is LNHDA and CDR2 SQIVND (reference sequence). With 3 bases clipped from V and 0 bases from J, the junction kept 8 bases outside the gene matches. The CDR3 protein is CASSIYQGGSSNQPQHF. DNA of the CDR3: TGTGCCAGTAGTATCTACCAGGGGGGCAGTAGCAATCAGCCCCAGCATTTT.

This rearrangement joins TRBV21-1 to TRBJ2-1; the table calls TRBD1, which could not be checked here. TRBV21-1 corresponds to a pseudogene. There are 14 residues in the CDR3. CDR3 bases: TGTGCCAGCAGCACCCTGACAGGGTACAATGAGCAGTTCTTC. It specifies CASSTLTGYNEQFF.

The chain has TRBV6-2 or TRBV6-3 and TRBJ2-2; D is possibly TRBD1 (6 bases). V lost 2 bases to trimming and J lost 2 bases, with 9 bases between them. CDR1 is MNHEY and CDR2 is SVGEGT in the germline V gene. The CDR3 has 15 residues. DNA for the CDR3: TGTGCCAGCAGTTACCTGGGACAAAACACCGGGGAGCTGTTTTTT. It yields the protein CASSYLGQNTGELFF.

The chain carries TRBV7-2 and TRBJ2-2; the match to TRBD2 covers 12 bases. The CDR3 extends over 18 amino acids. The germline V gene encodes CDR1 SGHTA and CDR2 FQGNSA. Trimming removed 5 bases from V and 4 bases from J; junction bases left unmatched: 11. Here the CDR3 DNA reads TGTGCCAGCAGCCCCAGACTAGCGGGAGAATCGGGCACCGGGGAGCTGTTTTTT. This gives the protein CASSPRLAGESGTGELFF.

This chain connects TRBV7-3 to TRBJ2-3; unclear D gene. Per the germline V gene, CDR1 is SGHTA and CDR2 is FQGTGA. V gave up 2 bases and J gave up 6 bases, with 12 bases separating them. The CDR3 runs to 14 residues. The CDR3 region has the DNA TGTGCCAGCAGCTTACTCCCTCCGTCCGATACGCAGTATTTT. It yields the protein CASSLLPPSDTQYF.

The chain recombines TRBV24-1 with TRBJ2-3, with D possibly matching TRBD1 (5 bases). Germline V lookup: CDR1 KGHDR, CDR2 SFDVKD. The CDR3 runs to 17 residues. V was pared by 1 base and J by 4 bases, with 17 bases between. The CDR3 loop reads CATSDFGQGLVSDTQYF. The DNA for the CDR3 is TGTGCCACCAGTGATTTTGGCCAGGGCCTGGTTTCAGATACGCAGTATTTT.

This clone appeared a single time. V and J are TRBV3-1 (or the pseudogene TRBV3-2) and TRBJ1-2; TRBD1 agrees at 7 bases. CDR1 and CDR2 (germline): LGHDT, YNNKEL (reference sequence). This CDR3 has 14 residues. Trimming took 3 bases from V and 4 from J; bases not matched to a gene: 5. DNA for the CDR3: TGTGCCAGCAGCCAGGACAGGCGAACCTATGGCTACACCTTC. Translated: CASSQDRRTYGYTF.

The chain links TRBV11-3 to TRBJ2-2; 9 bases align to TRBD2. CDR1 is SGHNT and CDR2 is YENEEA in the germline V gene. J was trimmed by 6 bases and V by 0 bases; bases with no gene match: 8. The CDR3 contains 17 residues. CDR3 sequence: CASSLDEVAGAPGELFF. The CDR3, as DNA: TGTGCCAGCAGCTTAGATGAAGTAGCGGGAGCCCCCGGGGAGCTGTTTTTT.

The genes are TRBV19 and TRBJ2-2; 10 positions match TRBD2. Trimming took 7 bases from V and 0 from J; bases not matched to a gene: 2. The CDR3 is 15 amino acids. CDR1 is LNHDA, CDR2 SQIVND, per germline (reference sequence). The CDR3 loop is CASKLAGTNTGELFF. DNA for the CDR3: TGTGCCAGTAAACTAGCGGGGACGAACACCGGGGAGCTGTTTTTT.

The V and J genes are TRBV19 and TRBJ2-7; TRBD2 matches at 9 bases. The CDR3 has 15 amino acids. The germline V gene has CDR1 LNHDA and CDR2 SQIVND (reference sequence). After removal of 5 bases from V and 7 bases from J, the junction contained 12 bases not matched to a gene. CDR3 DNA: TGTGCCAGTAGTCTTGGAGCGGGAGGCCCTCGGGAGCAGTACTTC. Translating it yields CASSLGAGGPREQYF.

This chain joins TRBV9 and TRBJ2-3, with 7 bases aligning to TRBD1. Germline values: CDR1 SGDLS, CDR2 YYNGEE. CDR3 size: 16 residues. Unmatched junction bases numbered 7, after V lost 1 base and J lost 2 bases. CDR3 sequence: CASSVSGTANTDTQYF. The CDR3 nucleotides read TGTGCCAGCAGCGTATCCGGGACAGCAAACACAGATACGCAGTATTTT.

This clone has just a few counts. V usage is TRBV11-2 and J usage is TRBJ2-7; TRBD1 might be the D (6 bases). The CDR3 is 14 amino acids. V shed 5 bases and J shed 1 base, with 12 bases lying between them. The germline CDR1 and CDR2 sequences are SGHAT and FQNNGV. CDR3 DNA sequence: TGTGCCAGCAGCCGGACAGACGTATCCTACGAGCAGTACTTC. It yields the protein CASSRTDVSYEQYF.

This clone was counted once. The chain employs TRBV12-3 or TRBV12-4 and TRBJ1-4, with a weak D call TRBD1 (5 bases). The CDR3 has 13 residues. V lost 3 bases and J 5 bases, leaving 7 bases between the germline ends. The CDR3 nucleotides are TGTGCCAGCAGTTTCACAGGAAATGAAAAACTGTTTTTT. Translating gives CASSFTGNEKLFF.

This clone was detected once. The gene calls are TRBV7-8 and TRBJ2-7; no clear D gene. Germline-derived CDR1 and CDR2 are SGHVS and FQNEAQ. The V gene lost 2 bases and the J gene lost 2 bases, with 10 bases spanning the gap. The CDR3 totals 14 residues. The CDR3 DNA is TGTGCCAGCAGCTTATTTCCGGTTCCCTACGAGCAGTACTTC. This encodes CASSLFPVPYEQYF. Looking up the rest from reference TRBV7-8 and TRBJ2-7 gives the full variable domain: GAGVSQSPRYKVAKRGQDVALRCDPISGHVSLFWYQQALGQGPEFLTYFQNEAQLDKSGLPSDRFFAERPEGSVSTLKIQRTQQEDSAVYLCASSLFPVPYEQYFGPGTRLTVT.

The chain recombines TRBV7-2 with TRBJ2-3, with 7 bases identical to TRBD1. Germline loops: CDR1 SGHTA, CDR2 FQGNSA. The length of the CDR3 is 16 residues. Losses at the gene ends were 1 base for V and 3 bases for J; bases not matched to a gene: 7. CDR3 loop: CASSLEGAIYTDTQYF. CDR3 in DNA: TGTGCCAGCAGCTTAGAGGGGGCTATATATACAGATACGCAGTATTTT. The variable domain in full, with the rest retrieved from reference TRBV7-2 and TRBJ2-3, is GAGVSQSPSNKVTEKGKDVELRCDPISGHTALYWYRQSLGQGLEFLIYFQGNSAPDKSGLPSDRFSAERTGGSVSTLTIQRTQQEDSAVYLCASSLEGAIYTDTQYFGPGTRLTVL.

The rearrangement links TRBV10-1 to TRBJ1-6; no clear D gene. With 8 bases removed from V and 9 bases from J, the gap between germline ends came to 26 bases. Germline V CDR1 and CDR2: WNHNN, SYGVQD (reference sequence). The CDR3 sequence is 17 residues long. The CDR3 nucleotides read TGCGCCAGCCGTCAGGTGTCCGGGCGGGGTTCGGTTTCACCCCTCCACTTT. Translation gives CASRQVSGRGSVSPLHF.

This chain links TRBV30 with TRBJ1-5; the D is unclear. V was pared by 0 bases and J by 2 bases, with 5 bases between. This CDR3 has 13 amino acids. CDR1 is GTSNPN and CDR2 is SVGIG in the germline V gene (reference sequence). The CDR3, as DNA: TGTGCCTGGAGTGTGGAGGGCAATCAGCCCCAGCATTTT. Amino acid sequence: CAWSVEGNQPQHF.

This rearrangement joins TRBV7-2 to TRBJ2-7, with 8 bases matching TRBD2. The CDR3 length is 15 residues. Germline V gene data show CDR1 as SGHTA and CDR2 as FQGNSA. The J segment lost 4 bases and the V segment lost 1 base, leaving 6 bases of the junction unmatched. The CDR3 sequence: CASSLGTSGPYEQYF. The CDR3 DNA reads as TGTGCCAGCAGCTTAGGCACTAGCGGTCCTTACGAGCAGTACTTC.